This T cell receptor beta chain was identified in a study of blood T cell repertoires in COVID-19. Study-wide background: From the United States, Italy and Spain came samples of acute and convalescent COVID-19. The analysed material was cDNA or gDNA that came from T cells, B-cell-depleted T cells, or PBMCs.

In the source study's methods: How many nucleated cells were present was estimated from reference gene primer amplification. TCRdb's table, derived via immunoSEQ multiplex PCR, lists solely in-frame clones and lacks some. V and J calls and clone size are copied from that table; D and trimming were computed from the DNA. The table records roughly 290,000 clones, around four fifths of them present only once. Germline assignment: CDR1 LNHDA and CDR2 SQIVND (reference sequence). V was clipped by 5 bases and J by 8 bases; unmatched bases: 6. The CDR3 length is 15 residues. Sequencing used peripheral blood. This chain uses TRBV19 with TRBJ2-1; 13 positions agree with TRBD2. This TCR came from a woman aged 45-65 years with active or convalescent COVID-19. CDR3 DNA sequence: TGTGCCAGTAGTGTAGGACTAGCGGGAGTGTATGAGCAGTTCTTC. Translation gives CASSVGLAGVYEQFF.